Listed below are T cell receptor beta chains from one sample, sequenced in a study of T cell responses to AZD1222 COVID-19 vaccine. Some clones are missing from TCRdb's copy, which holds only in-frame ones; the method was immunoSEQ multiplex PCR. The table has roughly 140,000 clones, more than 90% seen once; the top ten hold more than 3%. Specimen: peripheral blood, collected 28 days after the second AZD1222 dose. The receptor source for this set is an adult who received the AZD1222 COVID-19 vaccine. Each CDR3 is given with its conserved first and last residue. The D gene is left open where the match is weak. Only some rows state a clone size, as once, few, many or a class for expanded clones.

J: TRBJ2-2
size: NA
D: NA
V: TRBV27
CDR3: CASIFSLGSGELFF
DNA: TGTGCCAGCATTTTTTCTTTGGGTTCCGGGGAGCTGTTTTTT

J: TRBJ2-7
size: NA
D: NA
V: TRBV10-2
CDR3: CASSEDTGGKQYF
DNA: TGCGCCAGCAGTGAGGACACAGGCGGAAAGCAGTACTTC

J: TRBJ1-2
size: NA
D: TRBD1
V: TRBV5-4
CDR3: CASSLDRGGHYGYTF
DNA: TGTGCCAGCAGCCTGGACAGGGGAGGTCACTATGGCTACACCTTC

J: TRBJ1-4
size: NA
D: TRBD1
V: TRBV19
CDR3: CASSRLDRGEKLFF
DNA: TGTGCCAGTAGTCGACTAGACAGGGGTGAAAAACTGTTTTTT

J: TRBJ2-2
size: NA
D: NA
V: TRBV7-9
CDR3: CASSLDRNYAASNTGELFF
DNA: TGTGCCAGCAGCTTAGACAGGAACTACGCCGCATCGAACACCGGGGAGCTGTTTTTT

J: TRBJ2-1
size: NA
D: TRBD2
V: TRBV10-3
CDR3: CAIKAPGLAEPQFF
DNA: TGTGCCATCAAGGCACCGGGACTAGCGGAGCCGCAGTTCTTC

J: TRBJ2-7
size: NA
D: NA
V: TRBV5-1
CDR3: CASSLAEGGEQYF
DNA: TGCGCCAGCAGCTTGGCCGAGGGGGGCGAGCAGTACTTC

J: TRBJ2-1
size: NA
D: NA
V: TRBV27
CDR3: CASSSWGPLAGEQFF
DNA: TGTGCCAGCAGTTCCTGGGGTCCGCTTGCCGGTGAGCAGTTCTTC

J: TRBJ1-5
size: NA
D: TRBD1
V: TRBV10-2
CDR3: CASSETRTGPQPQHF
DNA: TGCGCCAGCAGTGAGACAAGGACAGGGCCTCAGCCCCAGCATTTT

J: TRBJ2-7
size: NA
D: TRBD1
V: TRBV3-1/TRBV3-2
CDR3: CASRSGQGYEQYF
DNA: TGTGCCAGCAGATCAGGACAGGGGTACGAGCAGTACTTC

J: TRBJ1-1
size: NA
D: NA
V: TRBV28
CDR3: CASRIVDTEAFF
DNA: TGTGCCAGCAGGATAGTAGACACTGAAGCTTTCTTT

J: TRBJ2-2
size: NA
D: NA
V: TRBV18
CDR3: CASSPRATGELFF
DNA: TGTGCCAGCTCACCACGGGCCACCGGGGAGCTGTTTTTT

J: TRBJ1-2
size: NA
D: TRBD1
V: TRBV30
CDR3: CAWRQDRGQNGYTF
DNA: TGTGCCTGGAGACAGGACAGGGGGCAAAATGGCTACACCTTC

J: TRBJ2-4
size: once
D: TRBD1
V: TRBV19
CDR3: CASSIPDRVKNIQYF
DNA: TGTGCCAGTAGTATTCCCGACAGGGTCAAAAACATTCAGTACTTC

J: TRBJ2-1
size: NA
D: NA
V: TRBV30
CDR3: CAWTSGWPHSYNEQFF
DNA: TGTGCCTGGACAAGTGGGTGGCCGCACTCCTACAATGAGCAGTTCTTC

J: TRBJ2-3
size: NA
D: NA
V: TRBV27
CDR3: CASSFKGGVTDTQYF
DNA: TGTGCCAGCAGTTTTAAGGGCGGGGTCACAGATACGCAGTATTTT

J: TRBJ2-7
size: NA
D: NA
V: TRBV2
CDR3: CASSEFGSKQYF
DNA: TGTGCCAGCAGTGAATTTGGGAGCAAGCAGTACTTC

J: TRBJ1-6
size: NA
D: NA
V: TRBV11-2
CDR3: CASSLSLAQGNSPLHF
DNA: TGTGCCAGCAGCTTATCTTTGGCACAGGGAAATTCACCCCTCCACTTT

J: TRBJ2-7
size: few
D: TRBD2
V: TRBV10-2
CDR3: CASSATSGRYEQYF
DNA: TGCGCCAGCAGTGCGACTAGCGGGAGGTACGAGCAGTACTTC

J: TRBJ1-2
size: NA
D: NA
V: TRBV12-3/TRBV12-4
CDR3: CASQGPNYGYTF
DNA: TGTGCCAGTCAGGGTCCTAACTATGGCTACACCTTC

J: TRBJ1-2
size: NA
D: TRBD1
V: TRBV2
CDR3: CASNQELDRGRGYTF
DNA: TGTGCCAGTAACCAGGAATTGGACAGGGGGAGAGGCTACACCTTC

J: TRBJ2-7
size: NA
D: TRBD2
V: TRBV11-3
CDR3: CASSLVAGDSFYEQYF
DNA: TGTGCCAGCAGCTTAGTAGCGGGAGACTCTTTCTACGAGCAGTACTTC

J: TRBJ1-1
size: NA
D: NA
V: TRBV28
CDR3: CASSFLRTEAFF
DNA: TGTGCCAGCAGTTTTCTCAGGACTGAAGCTTTCTTT

J: TRBJ2-2
size: NA
D: NA
V: TRBV2
CDR3: CASTPGVWGDTGELFF
DNA: TGTGCCAGCACCCCCGGCGTCTGGGGGGACACCGGGGAGCTGTTTTTT

J: TRBJ2-7
size: NA
D: NA
V: TRBV27
CDR3: CASSSRPGYEQYF
DNA: TGTGCCAGCAGTTCTAGGCCCGGATACGAGCAGTACTTC

J: TRBJ2-5
size: NA
D: TRBD2
V: TRBV28
CDR3: CASSSGLAAEETQYF
DNA: TGTGCCAGCAGTTCCGGACTAGCGGCAGAAGAGACCCAGTACTTC

J: TRBJ2-6
size: NA
D: NA
V: TRBV7-8
CDR3: CASSPYRGSGANVLTF
DNA: TGTGCCAGCAGCCCTTACCGGGGCTCTGGGGCCAACGTCCTGACTTTC

J: TRBJ2-1
size: NA
D: TRBD1
V: TRBV10-3
CDR3: CAISDGTGKSYNEQFF
DNA: TGTGCCATCAGTGATGGGACAGGGAAATCCTACAATGAGCAGTTCTTC

J: TRBJ1-5
size: NA
D: NA
V: TRBV12-3/TRBV12-4
CDR3: CASSLGQPQHF
DNA: TGTGCCAGCAGTTTAGGTCAGCCCCAGCATTTT

J: TRBJ2-5
size: NA
D: NA
V: TRBV12-3/TRBV12-4
CDR3: CASSTGNQETQYF
DNA: TGTGCCAGCAGTACAGGGAACCAAGAGACCCAGTACTTC

J: TRBJ1-1
size: NA
D: NA
V: TRBV5-5
CDR3: CASSLSFPVNTEAFF
DNA: TGTGCCAGCAGCTTGTCATTCCCAGTGAACACTGAAGCTTTCTTT

J: TRBJ2-2
size: NA
D: TRBD1
V: TRBV19
CDR3: CASSTQGAVAGELFF
DNA: TGTGCCAGTAGTACCCAGGGGGCTGTGGCCGGGGAGCTGTTTTTT

J: TRBJ1-1
size: NA
D: NA
V: TRBV12-5
CDR3: CASGLGLTNTEAFF
DNA: TGTGCTAGTGGTTTGGGACTGACGAACACTGAAGCTTTCTTT

J: TRBJ2-7
size: few
D: TRBD2
V: TRBV27
CDR3: CASSQTYPPGLAGGVDYEQYF
DNA: TGTGCCAGCAGTCAAACCTACCCCCCTGGACTAGCGGGAGGGGTTGACTACGAGCAGTACTTC

J: TRBJ1-5
size: once
D: TRBD1
V: TRBV30
CDR3: CAWRRPGQGTQPQHF
DNA: TGTGCCTGGAGGAGGCCGGGACAGGGGACGCAGCCCCAGCATTTT

J: TRBJ2-4
size: NA
D: TRBD2
V: TRBV4-2
CDR3: CASSQVERRPGRDIQYF
DNA: TGTGCCAGCAGCCAAGTCGAAAGGCGACCCGGGAGGGACATTCAGTACTTC

J: TRBJ1-6
size: NA
D: NA
V: TRBV11-2
CDR3: CASSSQGPWGSPLHF
DNA: TGTGCCAGCAGCTCTCAGGGGCCCTGGGGTTCACCCCTCCACTTT

J: TRBJ1-1
size: NA
D: TRBD1
V: TRBV19
CDR3: CASSTTQGVRGRVAFF
DNA: TGTGCCAGTTCTACAACGCAGGGGGTTAGGGGTAGGGTAGCTTTCTTT

J: TRBJ1-3
size: NA
D: TRBD1
V: TRBV7-9
CDR3: CASSFGTADSGNTIYF
DNA: TGTGCCAGCAGCTTTGGGACAGCCGACTCTGGAAACACCATATATTTT

J: TRBJ1-2
size: NA
D: TRBD1
V: TRBV7-3
CDR3: CASSQGQAGGYTF
DNA: TGTGCCAGCAGCCAGGGACAGGCCGGTGGCTACACCTTC

J: TRBJ2-1
size: NA
D: TRBD2
V: TRBV3-1/TRBV3-2
CDR3: CASSSGLAELKDEQFF
DNA: TGTGCCAGCAGCTCAGGACTAGCGGAGTTAAAGGATGAGCAGTTCTTC

J: TRBJ1-2
size: NA
D: NA
V: TRBV20-1
CDR3: CSARTDYGYTF
DNA: TGCAGTGCTCGGACAGACTATGGCTACACCTTC

J: TRBJ2-7
size: NA
D: TRBD1
V: TRBV9
CDR3: CASSVDTGVRYEQYF
DNA: TGTGCCAGCAGCGTAGACACAGGGGTTCGCTACGAGCAGTACTTC

J: TRBJ1-1
size: NA
D: NA
V: TRBV27
CDR3: CASSLFGRGTEAFF
DNA: TGTGCCAGCAGTTTATTCGGCAGGGGCACTGAAGCTTTCTTT

J: TRBJ2-7
size: NA
D: NA
V: TRBV18
CDR3: CASSPGADRTEQYF
DNA: TGTGCCAGCTCACCTGGCGCGGACAGAACCGAGCAGTACTTC

J: TRBJ2-5
size: NA
D: TRBD2
V: TRBV5-5
CDR3: CASIMTSGSFGETQYF
DNA: TGTGCCAGCATCATGACTAGCGGATCCTTCGGAGAGACCCAGTACTTC

J: TRBJ2-7
size: NA
D: NA
V: TRBV4-2
CDR3: CASSQDRFSTYEQYF
DNA: TGTGCCAGCAGCCAAGATCGCTTCTCCACCTACGAGCAGTACTTC